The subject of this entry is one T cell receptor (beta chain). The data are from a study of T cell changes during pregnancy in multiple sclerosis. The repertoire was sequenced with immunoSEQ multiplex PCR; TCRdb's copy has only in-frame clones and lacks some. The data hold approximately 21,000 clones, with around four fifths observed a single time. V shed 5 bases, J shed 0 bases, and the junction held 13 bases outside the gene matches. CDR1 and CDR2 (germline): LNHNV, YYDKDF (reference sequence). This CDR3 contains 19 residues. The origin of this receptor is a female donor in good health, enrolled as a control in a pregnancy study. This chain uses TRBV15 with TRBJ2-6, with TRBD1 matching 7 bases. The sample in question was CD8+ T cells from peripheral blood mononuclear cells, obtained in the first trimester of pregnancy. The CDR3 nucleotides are TGTGCCACCAGCTCGAATCGGGACAGCGAATACTCTGGGGCCAACGTCCTGACTTTC. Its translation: CATSSNRDSEYSGANVLTF.